A single sample gave rise to the 26 T cell receptor beta chains below, sequenced in a study of CDR3 diversity in severe acne. TCRdb passed the PCR reads through MiXCR, listing each CDR3 protein once. This sample has about 85,000 distinct CDR3 sequences, with approximately 52% found just once. The sequencing sample was made of blood. These TCRs come from a male donor in good health, serving as a control.

This clonotype was found many times. This sequence joins TRBV7-2 and TRBJ2-5, with D possibly matching TRBD1 (5 bases). The CDR3 covers 15 residues. V dropped 3 bases and J dropped 1 base, with 12 bases sitting between them. In germline, CDR1 is SGHTA, CDR2 FQGNSA. CDR3 nucleotides: TGTGCCAGCAGCTTTGGGGCTGTGGCCCAAGAGACCCAGTACTTC. This sequence encodes CASSFGAVAQETQYF.

This rearrangement joins TRBV6-1 to TRBJ2-6; D unclear. The CDR3 spans 10 residues. Germline values: CDR1 MNHNS, CDR2 SASEGT. Trimming pared 3 bases from V and 13 bases from J, leaving 4 bases between. This chain's CDR3 is CASSDRVLTF. The CDR3 DNA follows: TGTGCCAGCAGTGACAGAGTCCTGACTTTC.

In its sample, this clonotype was seen a few times. V and J are TRBV20-1 and TRBJ2-7; D possibly corresponds to TRBD1 (6 bases). V was clipped by 3 bases and J by 3 bases, with 12 bases between them. This CDR3 has 13 residues. Germline V gene data show CDR1 as DFQATT and CDR2 as SNEGSKA (reference sequence). The CDR3 sequence is CSARGAPNYEQYF. The CDR3 DNA is TGCAGTGCTAGGGGGGCGCCAAACTACGAGCAGTACTTC.

The CDR3 nucleotides are TGTGCCAGCAGTTACTCGATAAGCGGTTCTGGAAACACCATATATTTT. It encodes CASSYSISGSGNTIYF. V usage is TRBV6-5 and J usage is TRBJ1-3, with no clear D. The ends were cut back, 0 bases at V and 1 base at J, with 10 bases in the middle. Germline CDR1 is MNHEY and CDR2 is SVGAGI. CDR3 length equals 16 residues.

This clonotype has more than one count but fewer than ten. This chain connects TRBV7-8 to TRBJ1-5; a weak D match, TRBD1 (5 bases). Germline CDR1 reads SGHVS; CDR2 reads FQNEAQ. V shed 5 bases and J shed 6 bases, with 26 bases lying between them. The CDR3 loop spans 18 amino acids. For the CDR3, the DNA is TGTGCCAGCAGCCTCTTAAGGGCAGGGAGGTTACTGGGTCAGCCCCAGCATTTT. It is translated as CASSLLRAGRLLGQPQHF.

This sequence joins TRBV7-9 and TRBJ1-4; 9 bases align to TRBD1. Germline trimming cut 5 bases from V and 4 bases from J; bases unmatched to any gene: 5. CDR1 and CDR2 (germline): SEHNR, FQNEAQ (reference sequence). The CDR3 is 15 amino acids. CDR3 nucleotide sequence: TGTGCCAGCAGCCCCGGGACAGGGTTTAATGAAAAACTGTTTTTT. This sequence encodes CASSPGTGFNEKLFF.

In this sample, this clonotype turned up many times. This chain joins TRBV12-3 or TRBV12-4 and TRBJ2-5; D is unclear. V lost 3 bases to trimming and J lost 4 bases, with 9 bases between them. This CDR3 is 13 amino acids long. The CDR3 region has the DNA TGTGCCAGCAGTTTCGACCCCGTAGAGACCCAGTACTTC. Protein product: CASSFDPVETQYF.

This clonotype was seen repeatedly, ten times or more. V gene TRBV7-6 combines with J gene TRBJ2-6; D may be TRBD1 (5 bases). The germline CDR1 and CDR2 sequences are SGHVS and FNYEAQ. V was pared by 3 bases and J by 0 bases, with 12 bases between. This CDR3 comprises 17 residues. The CDR3 nucleotides are TGTGCCAGCAGCTTCAGGGTCCCTAACTCTGGGGCCAACGTCCTGACTTTC. Translated: CASSFRVPNSGANVLTF. Combining the CDR3 with reference TRBV7-6 and TRBJ2-6 gives the whole variable domain GAGVSQSPRYKVTKRGQDVALRCDPISGHVSLYWYRQALGQGPEFLTYFNYEAQQDKSGLPNDRFSAERPEGSISTLTIQRTEQRDSAMYRCASSFRVPNSGANVLTFGAGSRLTVL.

The CDR3, as DNA: TGCGGGGCGAGGGGGAGCGGCTATTACGAGCAGTACTTC. This sequence encodes CGARGSGYYEQYF. The chain combines TRBV20-1 with TRBJ2-7; weak D call: TRBD1 (6 bases). Germline CDR1 and CDR2: DFQATT and SNEGSKA (reference sequence). The CDR3 has 13 residues.

At least ten counts were recorded for this clonotype. J is TRBJ1-2 and V is TRBV24-1; TRBD1 matches at 7 bases. Germline loops: CDR1 KGHDR, CDR2 SFDVKD. After removal of 3 bases from V and 4 bases from J, the junction contained 1 base not matched to a gene. This CDR3 region has 13 residues. The CDR3 region has the DNA TGTGCCACCAGTGATCGGGACAGCTATGGCTACACCTTC. Its protein is CATSDRDSYGYTF.

As for this clonotype: The junction differs from germline at one of its ends, possibly a read error. As DNA, the CDR3 is TGTGCTAGCAGCCCGACAGGGGTGGTTCAAGAGACCCAGTACTTC. It is translated as CASSPTGVVQETQYF. This chain uses TRBV7-7 with TRBJ2-5; 8 positions match TRBD1. CDR1 SSHAT and CDR2 FNYEAQ come from the germline V gene (reference sequence). The CDR3 runs to 15 residues.

As for this clonotype: This may be a read error: a much more frequent sequence differs by one nucleotide. Since no conserved phenylalanine or tryptophan closes the CDR3, a read error is the likely cause. The gene calls are TRBV27 and TRBJ2-7; the D is unclear. The germline V gene encodes CDR1 MNHEY and CDR2 SMNVEV (reference sequence). The germline V and J ends were trimmed by 0 bases and 3 bases, with 6 bases remaining between them. The CDR3 is made up of 13 amino acids. CDR3 in DNA: TGTGCCAGCAGTTTATCTCTGGGCTACGAGCAGTACCTC. The encoded protein is CASSLSLGYEQYL.

This clonotype counts as medium-sized. V usage is TRBV19 and J usage is TRBJ2-3; D unclear. The CDR3 sequence is 15 residues long. Germline V lookup: CDR1 LNHDA, CDR2 SQIVND (reference sequence). Trimming shortened V by 7 bases and J by 2 bases, and 16 bases separated the two germline ends. DNA for the CDR3: TGTGCCAGTACCCAGGTGGGCCATCTCACAGATACGCAGTATTTT. Translated: CASTQVGHLTDTQYF.

The J gene is TRBJ2-2, the V gene TRBV19; 12 bases line up with TRBD2. With 8 bases clipped from V and 0 bases from J, the junction kept 1 base outside the gene matches. CDR1 LNHDA and CDR2 SQIVND come from the germline V gene (reference sequence). The CDR3 runs to 15 residues. CDR3 nucleotide sequence: TGTGCCAGTCGGACTAGCGGGGCGAACACCGGGGAGCTGTTTTTT. It translates to CASRTSGANTGELFF.

This clonotype was detected ten times or more. This chain links TRBV7-9 with TRBJ2-6; tentatively, D is TRBD1 (6 bases). V gave up 5 bases and J gave up 1 base, with 9 bases separating them. The CDR3 runs to 15 residues. In germline, CDR1 is SEHNR, CDR2 FQNEAQ (reference sequence). CDR3 protein: CASSRTGSGANVLTF. The CDR3 coding sequence is TGTGCCAGCAGCCGCACAGGGTCTGGGGCCAACGTCCTGACTTTC.

The table lists this clonotype with a few counts. CDR3 loop: CSADNREITEAFF. The CDR3, as DNA: TGCAGTGCTGATAATCGGGAGATCACTGAAGCTTTCTTT. The chain couples TRBV20-1 to TRBJ1-1; D is ambiguous. Trimming shortened V by 5 bases and J by 4 bases, and 14 bases separated the two germline ends. This CDR3 region has 13 residues. In germline, CDR1 is DFQATT, CDR2 SNEGSKA (reference sequence).

This clonotype was detected ten times or more. This chain connects TRBV3-1 to TRBJ2-6, with D uncertain. V lost 1 base, J lost 0 bases, and 13 bases lay in between. The CDR3 extends over 18 amino acids. Germline CDR1 LGHDT, CDR2 YNNKEL (reference sequence). CDR3 sequence: CASSQVASAYSGANVLTF. The CDR3 nucleotides are TGTGCCAGCAGCCAAGTGGCCAGCGCTTACTCTGGGGCCAACGTCCTGACTTTC.

This clonotype was detected ten times or more. The chain combines TRBV15 with TRBJ1-5; TRBD1 aligns across 8 bases. Trimming at V came to 2 bases and at J to 4 bases, leaving 1 base not matched to a gene. Germline V gene data show CDR1 as LNHNV and CDR2 as YYDKDF (reference sequence). This CDR3 region has 14 residues. CDR3 nucleotide sequence: TGTGCCACCAGCAGACAGGGGGCGAATCAGCCCCAGCATTTT. Its translation is CATSRQGANQPQHF.

This clonotype occurred many times. CDR3 bases: TGTGCCAGTAGTAGAATAAGACTAAGCCCAGATACGCAGTATTTT. This sequence encodes CASSRIRLSPDTQYF. The V and J genes are TRBV19 and TRBJ2-3, with D possibly TRBD2 on 5 matching bases. Looked up from germline, CDR1 is LNHDA and CDR2 is SQIVND (reference sequence). The CDR3 extends over 15 amino acids. Trimming cost V 4 bases and J 4 bases, with 15 bases left between them.

This chain joins TRBV30 and TRBJ2-2; unclear D gene. Deletions cut 0 bases from V and 5 bases from J, with 7 bases between. Looked up from germline, CDR1 is GTSNPN and CDR2 is SVGIG (reference sequence). This CDR3 is 13 amino acids long. The CDR3 spells CAWSVRSTGELFF. For the CDR3, the DNA is TGTGCCTGGAGTGTACGTTCAACCGGGGAGCTGTTTTTT.

About this clonotype itself: Being one base from a much bigger clone, this may be a read error. V is TRBV11-2 and J is TRBJ2-1; the D gene is possibly TRBD2 (6 bases). CDR3 length equals 16 residues. Germline values: CDR1 SGHAT, CDR2 FQNNGV. Trimming removed 7 bases from V and 8 bases from J, with 24 bases in between. The DNA of the CDR3 is TGTGCCAGCAAAACGTCCGGCGGAGGGGAATACGATGAGCAGTTCTTC. It is translated as CASKTSGGGEYDEQFF.

This clonotype showed up many times. J is TRBJ1-1 and V is TRBV29-1; TRBD1 might be the D (5 bases). The CDR3 runs 13 residues. Between the trimmed V and J ends, which lost 3 bases and 5 bases, there was a span of 13 bases. Germline CDR1 SQVTM, CDR2 ANQGSEA. The CDR3 is CSVEGTAGTEAFF. DNA of the CDR3: TGCAGCGTTGAGGGGACGGCAGGAACTGAAGCTTTCTTT. Complete variable domain (other parts from reference TRBV29-1 and TRBJ1-1): SAVISQKPSRDICQRGTSLTIQCQVDSQVTMMFWYRQQPGQSLTLIATANQGSEATYESGFVIDKFPISRPNLTFSTLTVSNMSPEDSSIYLCSVEGTAGTEAFFGQGTRLTVV.

In its sample, this clonotype was seen many times. The V gene is TRBV2, the J gene TRBJ1-2, with D possibly matching TRBD1 (5 bases). V lost 2 bases, J lost 0 bases, and 7 bases lay in between. Germline CDR1 SNHLY, CDR2 FYNNEI. This CDR3 region has 14 residues. CDR3 protein: CASSETGTNYGYTF. As DNA, the CDR3 is TGTGCCAGCAGTGAAACAGGAACTAACTATGGCTACACCTTC.

The genes are TRBV19 and TRBJ1-5, with no clear D. The germline gives CDR1 LNHDA, CDR2 SQIVND (reference sequence). The CDR3 runs to 17 residues. With 6 bases removed from V and 2 bases from J, the gap between germline ends came to 20 bases. The DNA for the CDR3 is TGTGCCAGTAGCACAACCGTTGTGGTGAGAGGCAATCAGCCCCAGCATTTT. This gives the protein CASSTTVVVRGNQPQHF.

Of note for this clonotype: A much larger clonotype is one base distant, so this may be a read error. The J gene is TRBJ1-1, the V gene TRBV6-1; D is undetermined. The germline V gene has CDR1 MNHNS and CDR2 SASEGT. This CDR3 has 12 amino acids. CDR3 sequence: CASRPTFQWAYF. For the CDR3, the DNA is TGTGCCAGCAGACCAACTTTCCAATGGGCTTACTTT.

This clonotype was counted many times. The CDR3 region has the DNA TGTGCCAGCAGCTTAGGTGCGGTGAACACTGAAGCTTTCTTT. Amino acid sequence: CASSLGAVNTEAFF. This sequence joins TRBV7-9 and TRBJ1-1, with D unclear. The V and J ends lost 1 base and 0 bases respectively, with 6 bases between them. There are 14 residues in the CDR3. CDR1 and CDR2 (germline): SEHNR, FQNEAQ (reference sequence).